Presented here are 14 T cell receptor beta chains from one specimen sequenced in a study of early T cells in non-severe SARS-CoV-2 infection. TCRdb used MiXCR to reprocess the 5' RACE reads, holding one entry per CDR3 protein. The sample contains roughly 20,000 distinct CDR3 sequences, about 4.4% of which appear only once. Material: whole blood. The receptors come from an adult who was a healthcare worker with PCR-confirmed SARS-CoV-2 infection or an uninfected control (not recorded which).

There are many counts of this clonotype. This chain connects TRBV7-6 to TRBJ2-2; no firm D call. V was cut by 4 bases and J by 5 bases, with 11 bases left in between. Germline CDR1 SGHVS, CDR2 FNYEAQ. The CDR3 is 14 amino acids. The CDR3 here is CASSSWRSTGELFF. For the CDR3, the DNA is TGTGCCAGCAGCTCCTGGAGATCGACCGGGGAGCTGTTTTTT.

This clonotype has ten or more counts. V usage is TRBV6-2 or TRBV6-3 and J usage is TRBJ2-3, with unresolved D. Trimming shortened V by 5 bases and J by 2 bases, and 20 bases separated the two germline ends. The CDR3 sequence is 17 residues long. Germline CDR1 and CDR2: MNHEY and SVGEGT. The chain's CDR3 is CASSDLVAASSTDTQYF. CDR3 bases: TGTGCCAGCAGTGACCTCGTAGCCGCGAGTTCCACAGATACGCAGTATTTT.

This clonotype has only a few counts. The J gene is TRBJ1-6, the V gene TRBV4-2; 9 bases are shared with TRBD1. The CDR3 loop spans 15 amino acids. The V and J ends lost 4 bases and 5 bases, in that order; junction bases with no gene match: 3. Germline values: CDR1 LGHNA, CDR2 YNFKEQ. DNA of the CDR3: TGTGCCAGCAGCCGACAGGGGGACGATAATTCACCCCTCCACTTT. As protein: CASSRQGDDNSPLHF.

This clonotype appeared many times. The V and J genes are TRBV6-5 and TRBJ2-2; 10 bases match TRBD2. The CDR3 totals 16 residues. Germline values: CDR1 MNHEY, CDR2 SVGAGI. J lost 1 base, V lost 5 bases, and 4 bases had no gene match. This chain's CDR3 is CASSEGLAENTGELFF. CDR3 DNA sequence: TGTGCCAGCAGTGAAGGACTAGCGGAGAACACCGGGGAGCTGTTTTTT.

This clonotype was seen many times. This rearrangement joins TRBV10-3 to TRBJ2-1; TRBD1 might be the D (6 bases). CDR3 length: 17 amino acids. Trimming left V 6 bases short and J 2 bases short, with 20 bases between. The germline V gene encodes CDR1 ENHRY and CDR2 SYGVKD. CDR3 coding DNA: TGTGCCATCAGGGAAAGGACAGTCCTTTTTCCCTACAATGAGCAGTTCTTC. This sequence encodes CAIRERTVLFPYNEQFF.

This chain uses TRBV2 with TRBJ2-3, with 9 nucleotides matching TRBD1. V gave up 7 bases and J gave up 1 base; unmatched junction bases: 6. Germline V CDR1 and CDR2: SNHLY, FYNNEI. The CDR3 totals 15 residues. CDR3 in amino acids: CASTKRTGGTDTQYF. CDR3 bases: TGTGCCAGCACTAAAAGGACAGGGGGCACAGATACGCAGTATTTT.

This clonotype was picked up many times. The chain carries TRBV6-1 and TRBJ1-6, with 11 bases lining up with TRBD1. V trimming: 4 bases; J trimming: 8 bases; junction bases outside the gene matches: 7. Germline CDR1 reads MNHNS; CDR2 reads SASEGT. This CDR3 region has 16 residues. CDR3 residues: CASSANPGQGDSPLHF. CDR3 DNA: TGTGCCAGCAGTGCTAATCCGGGACAGGGGGATTCACCCCTCCACTTT.

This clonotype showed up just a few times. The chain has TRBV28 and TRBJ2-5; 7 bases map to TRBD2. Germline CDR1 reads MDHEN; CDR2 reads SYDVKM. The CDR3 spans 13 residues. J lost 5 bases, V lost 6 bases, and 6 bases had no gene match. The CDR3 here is CASSKSGIETQYF. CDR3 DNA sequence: TGTGCCAGCAGCAAGAGCGGGATTGAGACCCAGTACTTC.

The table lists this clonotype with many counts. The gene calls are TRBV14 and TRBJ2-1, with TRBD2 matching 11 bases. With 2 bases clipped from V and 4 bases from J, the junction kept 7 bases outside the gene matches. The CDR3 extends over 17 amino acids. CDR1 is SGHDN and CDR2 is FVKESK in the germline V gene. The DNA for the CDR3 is TGTGCCAGCAGCCAATGGAAAACTAGCGGGGGTTACAATGAGCAGTTCTTC. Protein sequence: CASSQWKTSGGYNEQFF.

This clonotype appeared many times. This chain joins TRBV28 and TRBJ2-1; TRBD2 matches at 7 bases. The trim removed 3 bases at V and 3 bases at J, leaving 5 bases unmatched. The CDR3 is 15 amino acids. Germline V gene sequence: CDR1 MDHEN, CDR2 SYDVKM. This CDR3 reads CASSFQASGYNEQFF. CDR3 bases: TGTGCCAGCAGTTTTCAGGCTAGCGGCTACAATGAGCAGTTCTTC.

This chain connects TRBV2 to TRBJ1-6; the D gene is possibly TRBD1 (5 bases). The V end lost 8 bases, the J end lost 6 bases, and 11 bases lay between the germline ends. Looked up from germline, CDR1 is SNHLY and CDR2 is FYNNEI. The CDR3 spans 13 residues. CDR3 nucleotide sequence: TGTGCCAGCCAGTTGGGGGTTAATTCACCCCTCCACTTT. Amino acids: CASQLGVNSPLHF.

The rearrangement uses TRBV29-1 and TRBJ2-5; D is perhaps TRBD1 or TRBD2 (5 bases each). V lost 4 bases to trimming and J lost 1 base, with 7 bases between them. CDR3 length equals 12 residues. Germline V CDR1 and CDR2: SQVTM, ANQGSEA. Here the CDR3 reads CSVGGSQETQYF. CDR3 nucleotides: TGCAGCGTTGGGGGGAGCCAAGAGACCCAGTACTTC.

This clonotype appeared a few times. CDR3 residues: CASSPEAGTAFRPLHF. CDR3 sequence (DNA): TGTGCCAGCAGTCCAGAAGCCGGGACAGCCTTCCGACCCCTCCACTTT. V and J are TRBV27 and TRBJ1-6, with 7 bases aligning to TRBD1. The CDR3 covers 16 residues. Trimming took 5 bases from V and 12 from J; bases not matched to a gene: 16. From germline, CDR1 is MNHEY and CDR2 SMNVEV (reference sequence).

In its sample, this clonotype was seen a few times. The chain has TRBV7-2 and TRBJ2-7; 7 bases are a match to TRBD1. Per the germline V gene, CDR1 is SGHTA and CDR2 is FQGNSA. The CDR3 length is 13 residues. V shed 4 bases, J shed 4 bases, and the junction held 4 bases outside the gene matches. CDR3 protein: CASSSDRLYEQYF. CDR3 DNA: TGTGCCAGCAGCTCGGACAGGTTATACGAGCAGTACTTC.